Sequencing of this TCR beta chain was carried out in a study of cytomegalovirus exposure and HLA in healthy donors. Study-wide results and caveats: The CMV antigen specificity of a few CMV-associated chains was confirmed through in vitro analysis. As was reported, the classifier diagnosed cytomegalovirus status with high specificity and sensitivity. Most observed TCR sequences were rare, whereas some public TCRs were detected in many donors.

Amplification used 60 Vbeta primers and 13 Jbeta primers. Sequencing used immunoSEQ multiplex PCR; TCRdb keeps in-frame clones, though not all of them. The repertoire holds some 57,000 clones, with roughly 90% as singletons. With regard to this clone: What it binds is unknown.

CDR3 length: 15 amino acids. Germline V gene data show CDR1 as LGHNA and CDR2 as YNFKEQ. Trimming took 5 bases from V and 2 from J, leaving 12 bases between them. The receptor was derived from a man in his thirties or forties in good health and CMV-seropositive. The chain has TRBV4-2 and TRBJ2-2; tentatively, D is TRBD1 (5 bases). The sample comprised PBMCs. CDR3 residues: CASSVPGINTGELFF. CDR3 DNA sequence: TGTGCCAGCAGCGTACCAGGGATCAACACCGGGGAGCTGTTTTTT.